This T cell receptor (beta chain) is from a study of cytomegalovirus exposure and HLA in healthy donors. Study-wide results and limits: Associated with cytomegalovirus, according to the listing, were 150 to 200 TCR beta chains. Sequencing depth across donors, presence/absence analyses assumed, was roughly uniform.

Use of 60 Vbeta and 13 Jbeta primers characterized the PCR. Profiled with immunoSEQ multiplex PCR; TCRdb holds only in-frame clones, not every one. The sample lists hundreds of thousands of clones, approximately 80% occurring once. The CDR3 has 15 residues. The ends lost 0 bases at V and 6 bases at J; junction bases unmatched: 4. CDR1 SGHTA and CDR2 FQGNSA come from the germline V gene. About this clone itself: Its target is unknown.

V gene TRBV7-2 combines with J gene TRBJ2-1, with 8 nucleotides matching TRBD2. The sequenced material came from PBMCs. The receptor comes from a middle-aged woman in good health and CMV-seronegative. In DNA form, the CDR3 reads TGTGCCAGCAGCTTAGCGGGACTAGTCAGCAATGAGCAGTTCTTC. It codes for CASSLAGLVSNEQFF.